The rows below give T cell receptor beta chains drawn from one sample of a study of human T cells and chemical hapten exposure. Each CDR3 protein is one row after TCRdb ran MiXCR on the RACE reads. The data contain about 53,000 distinct CDR3 sequences, roughly a tenth of them singletons. The sample here was whole blood, taken in connection with sensitization to the hapten diphenylcyclopropenone (DPC). The receptors were gathered from a man aged 35 to 55 with alopecia areata. Some clones in this sample may be carry-over from other donors' samples. CDR3s include the opening cysteine and the closing phenylalanine or tryptophan. The D gene is left open where the match is weak. Only some rows state a clone size, as once, few, many or a class for expanded clones.

V: TRBV20-1
size: many
D: TRBD1
J: TRBJ2-3
DNA: TGCAGTGCTAGCGACAGGGCGAGCACAGATACGCAGTATTTT
CDR3: CSASDRASTDTQYF

V: TRBV11-2
size: -
D: -
J: TRBJ2-5
DNA: TGTGCCAGCAGCTTTAGGCCCGATTTTAAAGAGACCCAGTACTTC
CDR3: CASSFRPDFKETQYF

V: TRBV6-5
size: few
D: TRBD1
J: TRBJ1-1
DNA: TGTGCCAGCAGTCCACGACAGGGGGCGAAAACTGAAGCTTTCTTT
CDR3: CASSPRQGAKTEAFF

V: TRBV12-3/TRBV12-4
size: many
D: TRBD1
J: TRBJ1-6
DNA: TGTGCCAGCACTCCCCGGGACAGGGGAAATTCACCCCTCCACTTT
CDR3: CASTPRDRGNSPLHF

V: TRBV5-1
size: -
D: TRBD2
J: TRBJ2-1
DNA: TGCGCCAGCAGGCCGGGACTAGCGGGAGGGCCTATATCGAATGAGCAGTTCTTC
CDR3: CASRPGLAGGPISNEQFF

V: TRBV4-1
size: -
D: -
J: TRBJ1-1
DNA: TGCGCCAGCAGCCAACCCCCGACCAGGGTCAGGGCGACTGAAGCTTTCTTT
CDR3: CASSQPPTRVRATEAFF

V: TRBV11-2
size: few
D: TRBD1
J: TRBJ2-7
DNA: TGTGCCAGCAGCTTCCGGGACAGCTCCTACGAGCAGTACTTC
CDR3: CASSFRDSSYEQYF

V: TRBV20-1
size: -
D: -
J: TRBJ2-2
DNA: TGCAGTGTCCCAGACAAACTGAGAAGTCCCGGGGAGCTGTTTTTT
CDR3: CSVPDKLRSPGELFF

V: TRBV28
size: many
D: -
J: TRBJ1-2
DNA: TGTGCCAGCAGTTTAGGCCAGGGCATTAACTATGGCTACACCTTC
CDR3: CASSLGQGINYGYTF

V: TRBV14
size: few
D: -
J: TRBJ2-7
DNA: TGTGCCAGCAGCTCCGCGAGCGCGTGGGGGGCCTACGAGCAGTACTTC
CDR3: CASSSASAWGAYEQYF

V: TRBV20-1
size: few
D: TRBD2
J: TRBJ2-7
DNA: TGCAGTGCACAGAGGTCTAGCGGGAGTTACGAGCAGTACTTC
CDR3: CSAQRSSGSYEQYF

V: TRBV3-1
size: many
D: -
J: TRBJ2-7
DNA: TGTGCCAGCAGCCAAGTTTCTCTCGAACAGTACTTC
CDR3: CASSQVSLEQYF

V: TRBV11-2
size: few
D: TRBD2
J: TRBJ2-7
DNA: TGTGCCAGCAGCTCCCAGTATAGCGGGAGTTCTAAAGAGCAGTACTTC
CDR3: CASSSQYSGSSKEQYF

V: TRBV6-2/TRBV6-3
size: many
D: -
J: TRBJ2-1
DNA: TGTGCCAGCAGGCCCGCAGGCCCAAGTGTATATGAGCAGTTCTTC
CDR3: CASRPAGPSVYEQFF

V: TRBV11-3
size: -
D: TRBD2
J: TRBJ2-1
DNA: TGTGCCAGCAGCTACATAGCGGGAGGCCTGAATGAGCAGTTCTTC
CDR3: CASSYIAGGLNEQFF

V: TRBV7-2
size: many
D: -
J: TRBJ2-7
DNA: TGTGCCAGCAGCCGGGACCAAAGCTCCTACGAGCAGTACTTC
CDR3: CASSRDQSSYEQYF

V: TRBV4-2
size: -
D: TRBD2
J: TRBJ2-1
DNA: TGTGCCAGCAGAGAAGCGGGAAACAATGAGCAGTTCTTC
CDR3: CASREAGNNEQFF

V: TRBV18
size: few
D: -
J: TRBJ2-7
DNA: TGTGCCAGCTCACCGAACCAGCTGAACGGGAACTACGAGCAGTACTTC
CDR3: CASSPNQLNGNYEQYF

V: TRBV5-6
size: many
D: TRBD2
J: TRBJ2-7
DNA: TGTGCCAGCAGCTGGAATCTAGCGGGAGGGCCCTCCTACGAGCAGTACTTC
CDR3: CASSWNLAGGPSYEQYF

V: TRBV7-8
size: -
D: -
J: TRBJ2-7
DNA: TGTGCCAGCAGCCTCCGGGCGGGTTCCTACGAGCAGTACTTC
CDR3: CASSLRAGSYEQYF

V: TRBV4-2
size: -
D: TRBD1
J: TRBJ1-1
DNA: TGTGCCAGCAGCCCGACAGGGACTCATGAAGCTTTCTTT
CDR3: CASSPTGTHEAFF

V: TRBV6-2/TRBV6-3
size: many
D: TRBD2
J: TRBJ2-7
DNA: TGTGCCAGCAGTCTTAGCGGGAGGGCAACCTACGAGCAGTACTTC
CDR3: CASSLSGRATYEQYF

V: TRBV7-9
size: -
D: TRBD1
J: TRBJ2-3
DNA: TGTGCCAGCAGCTCGACAGGGATGAGCACAGATACGCAGTATTTT
CDR3: CASSSTGMSTDTQYF

V: TRBV12-5
size: -
D: -
J: TRBJ1-1
DNA: TGTGCTAGTGGTAACCAAGGTGCGAACACTGAAGCTTTCTTT
CDR3: CASGNQGANTEAFF

V: TRBV6-1
size: many
D: -
J: TRBJ2-1
DNA: TGTGCCAGCAGGAGGAGTGAAGGGAGCAATGAGCAGTTCTTC
CDR3: CASRRSEGSNEQFF

V: TRBV6-1
size: few
D: -
J: TRBJ2-7
DNA: TGTGCCACTACGATGGTTGCAGAAGCTTACGAGCAGTACTTC
CDR3: CATTMVAEAYEQYF

V: TRBV7-2
size: -
D: -
J: TRBJ1-6
DNA: TGTGCCAGCAGCTTATCGTCGCGGCAGGCAAATTCACCCCTCCACTTT
CDR3: CASSLSSRQANSPLHF

V: TRBV12-3/TRBV12-4
size: few
D: -
J: TRBJ2-7
DNA: TGTGCCAGCACTTTCGGAGGGAGCGAGCAGTACTTC
CDR3: CASTFGGSEQYF

V: TRBV20-1
size: many
D: -
J: TRBJ1-5
DNA: TGCAGTGCTAGAGTTAAGGGGAGGCCCCAGCATTTT
CDR3: CSARVKGRPQHF

V: TRBV5-6
size: many
D: -
J: TRBJ2-1
DNA: TGTGCCAGCAGCTCCACGAATGAGCAGTTCTTC
CDR3: CASSSTNEQFF

V: TRBV27
size: few
D: -
J: TRBJ2-7
DNA: TGTGCCAGCAGTGCCCCGGGGATACGAGAGCAGTACTTC
CDR3: CASSAPGIREQYF

V: TRBV5-5
size: many
D: -
J: TRBJ1-1
DNA: TGTGCCAGCAGCACGGGGAGGCTGGGGATGAACACTGAAGCTTTCTTT
CDR3: CASSTGRLGMNTEAFF

V: TRBV20-1
size: -
D: TRBD1
J: TRBJ2-7
DNA: TGCAGTGCTGAGGGGACAGTGAGCTCCTACGAGCAGTACTTC
CDR3: CSAEGTVSSYEQYF

V: TRBV9
size: few
D: -
J: TRBJ1-3
DNA: TGTGCCAGCAGCCTTCCGGAGGAAAACACCATATATTTT
CDR3: CASSLPEENTIYF

V: TRBV20-1
size: few
D: TRBD2
J: TRBJ2-2
DNA: TGCAGTGCTAGAGCTGGGGGACTAGCGGGAGGAACCGGGGAGCTGTTTTTT
CDR3: CSARAGGLAGGTGELFF

V: TRBV7-2
size: many
D: TRBD2
J: TRBJ2-1
DNA: TGTGCCAGCAGCATAGAGGGCTTAGCGGGAGGGGAGCAGTTCTTC
CDR3: CASSIEGLAGGEQFF

V: TRBV25-1
size: -
D: TRBD2
J: TRBJ2-2
DNA: TGTGCCAGCAGTAGGACTAGCCTAAACACCGGGGAGCTGTTTTTT
CDR3: CASSRTSLNTGELFF

V: TRBV7-9
size: -
D: -
J: TRBJ1-1
DNA: TGTGCCAGCAGCTCCAGCACTGAAGCTTTCTTT
CDR3: CASSSSTEAFF

V: TRBV6-2/TRBV6-3
size: -
D: TRBD1
J: TRBJ2-7
DNA: TGTGCCAGCAGGACCTCGGGACAGCCATACGAGCAGTACTTC
CDR3: CASRTSGQPYEQYF

V: TRBV4-1
size: few
D: -
J: TRBJ1-5
DNA: TGCGCCAGCAGCCAAGAGGGGCAGACCAGGCAGCCCCAGCATTTT
CDR3: CASSQEGQTRQPQHF

V: TRBV5-1
size: -
D: -
J: TRBJ2-2
DNA: TGCGCCAGCAGCTTGGAGGTGGTCGGGGAGCTGTTTTTT
CDR3: CASSLEVVGELFF

V: TRBV7-6
size: few
D: -
J: TRBJ2-5
DNA: TGTGCCAGCAGAGCAGGGGCAGGAAGGGAGACGACCCAGTACTTC
CDR3: CASRAGAGRETTQYF

V: TRBV7-9
size: few
D: -
J: TRBJ2-3
DNA: TGTGCCAGCAGCTCCATGGGCGGCACAGATACGCAGTATTTT
CDR3: CASSSMGGTDTQYF

V: TRBV28
size: many
D: -
J: TRBJ1-6
DNA: TGTGCCAGCAGTTTATGGAACCGGGAGAAACCCCTCCACTTT
CDR3: CASSLWNREKPLHF